This T cell receptor beta chain was found in a study of shared clonotypes between healthy human individuals. Whole-study context: For every donor, three CD4 naive, three CD4 memory, two CD8 naive and one CD8 memory plates were used. Points from the study as a whole: Generally, naive subsets (rather than memory subsets) showed larger estimated richness. Among non-shared clonotypes, generation probabilities were lower than among those shared by all four donors.

Turning to this clone: Antigen: not known.

Sequencing was performed with immunoSEQ multiplex PCR; in TCRdb, only in-frame clones are kept and a portion is missing. The sample carries around 2.1 million clones, approximately 94% recorded once. As defined, naive CD8 cells were CD45RO-negative and positively selected for CCR7, with terminally differentiated effector memory CD45RA+ cells excluded. CDR1 is KGHSY, CDR2 FQNENV, per germline. CDR3 length equals 13 residues. Trimming removed 4 bases at V and 8 bases at J, with 14 bases between. The chain has TRBV16 and TRBJ1-2; D is unclear. Sequences were obtained from naive CD8+ T cells from PBMCs. This clonotype originated in a man aged 18 to 29 in good health. Some clones in this sample may be carry-over from other donors' samples. The CDR3 DNA reads as TGTGCCAGCAGCCCGCTGGGGTCTAACGGCTACACCTTC. This translates into CASSPLGSNGYTF.